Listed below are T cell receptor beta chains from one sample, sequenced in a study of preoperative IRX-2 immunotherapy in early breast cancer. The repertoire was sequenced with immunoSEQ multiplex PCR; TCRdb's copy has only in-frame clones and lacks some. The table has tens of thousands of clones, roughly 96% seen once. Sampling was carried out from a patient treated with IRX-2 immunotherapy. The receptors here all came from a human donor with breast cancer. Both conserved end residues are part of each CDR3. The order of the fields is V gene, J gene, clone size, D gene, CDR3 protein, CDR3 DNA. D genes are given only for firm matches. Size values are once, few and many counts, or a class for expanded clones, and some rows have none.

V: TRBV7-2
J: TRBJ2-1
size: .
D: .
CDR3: CASIFGRAQGKYNEQFF
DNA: TGTGCCAGCATATTTGGCAGGGCGCAGGGAAAATACAATGAGCAGTTCTTC

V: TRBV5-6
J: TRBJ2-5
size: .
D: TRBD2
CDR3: CASSSGTIQETQYF
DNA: TGTGCCAGCAGCTCCGGGACTATCCAAGAGACCCAGTACTTC

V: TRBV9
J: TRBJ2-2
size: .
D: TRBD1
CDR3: CASSANRGANTGELFF
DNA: TGTGCCAGCAGCGCAAACAGGGGGGCCAACACCGGGGAGCTGTTTTTT

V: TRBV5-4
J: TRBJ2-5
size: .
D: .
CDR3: CASSGPRGQETQYF
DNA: TGTGCCAGCAGCGGACCGAGGGGGCAAGAGACCCAGTACTTC

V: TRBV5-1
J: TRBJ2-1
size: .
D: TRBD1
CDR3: CASSSGQGGYNEQFF
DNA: TGCGCCAGCAGCTCAGGACAGGGAGGCTACAATGAGCAGTTCTTC

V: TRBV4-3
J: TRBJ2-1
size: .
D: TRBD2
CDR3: CASSQAGTSDPWNEQFF
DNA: TGCGCCAGCAGCCAGGCCGGGACTAGCGACCCCTGGAATGAGCAGTTCTTC

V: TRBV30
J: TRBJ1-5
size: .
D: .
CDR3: CAWSGGRSQPQHF
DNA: TGTGCCTGGAGCGGGGGCCGCAGTCAGCCCCAGCATTTT

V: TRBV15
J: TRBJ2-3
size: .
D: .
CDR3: CATSSKAGWTDTQYF
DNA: TGTGCCACCAGCAGTAAGGCGGGGTGGACAGATACGCAGTATTTT

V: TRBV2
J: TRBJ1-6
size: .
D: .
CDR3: CASSEDSADYSPLHF
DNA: TGTGCCAGCAGTGAAGACAGCGCCGATTATTCACCCCTCCACTTT

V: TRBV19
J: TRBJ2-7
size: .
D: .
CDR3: CASSASFSSYEQYF
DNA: TGTGCCAGTAGTGCTAGCTTCAGCTCCTACGAGCAGTACTTC

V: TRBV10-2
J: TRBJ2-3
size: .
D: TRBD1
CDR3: CASRPTGGARDTQYF
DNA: TGCGCCAGCAGACCGACAGGGGGCGCCAGGGATACGCAGTATTTT

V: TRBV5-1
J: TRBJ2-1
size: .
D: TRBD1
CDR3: CASSLDPGQEQFF
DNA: TGCGCCAGCAGCTTGGATCCGGGACAGGAGCAGTTCTTC

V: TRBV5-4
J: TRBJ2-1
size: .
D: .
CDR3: CASSLPGLVGARNNEQFF
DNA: TGTGCCAGCAGCTTACCGGGACTCGTTGGTGCGCGTAACAATGAGCAGTTCTTC

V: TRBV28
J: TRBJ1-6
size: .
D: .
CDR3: CASRLWTDYNSPLHF
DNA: TGTGCCAGCAGGCTGTGGACGGACTATAATTCACCCCTCCACTTT

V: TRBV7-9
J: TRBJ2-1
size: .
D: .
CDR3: CASSLDTYNEQFF
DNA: TGTGCCAGCAGCTTAGACACTTACAATGAGCAGTTCTTC

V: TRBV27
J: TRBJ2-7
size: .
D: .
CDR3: CASRRAWAYEQYF
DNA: TGTGCCAGCCGGAGGGCCTGGGCCTACGAGCAGTACTTC

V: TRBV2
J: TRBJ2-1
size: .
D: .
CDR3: CASSQGGGYNEQFF
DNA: TGTGCCAGCAGCCAAGGGGGGGGATACAATGAGCAGTTCTTC

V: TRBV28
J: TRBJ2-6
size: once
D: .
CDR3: CATVLGSGANVLTF
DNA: TGTGCCACCGTATTGGGCTCTGGGGCCAACGTCCTGACTTTC

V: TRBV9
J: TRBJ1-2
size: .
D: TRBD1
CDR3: CASSEKTGWDYGYTF
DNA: TGTGCCAGCAGCGAAAAGACAGGGTGGGACTATGGCTACACCTTC

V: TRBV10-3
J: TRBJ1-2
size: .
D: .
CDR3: CAISEAAANYGYTF
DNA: TGTGCCATCAGTGAGGCGGCGGCTAACTATGGCTACACCTTC

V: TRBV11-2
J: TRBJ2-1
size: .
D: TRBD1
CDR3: CASSLDGTGGWDEQFF
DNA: TGTGCCAGCAGCTTAGACGGGACAGGGGGCTGGGATGAGCAGTTCTTC

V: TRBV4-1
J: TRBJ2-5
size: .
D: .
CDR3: CASSQRGGRETQYF
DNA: TGCGCCAGCAGCCAGAGGGGGGGCCGGGAGACCCAGTACTTC

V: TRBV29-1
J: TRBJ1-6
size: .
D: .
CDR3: CSVGQGNSPLHF
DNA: TGCAGCGTTGGGCAGGGAAATTCACCCCTCCACTTT

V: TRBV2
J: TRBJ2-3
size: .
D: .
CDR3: CASRATEGTDTQYF
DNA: TGTGCCAGCAGGGCCACCGAGGGCACAGATACGCAGTATTTT

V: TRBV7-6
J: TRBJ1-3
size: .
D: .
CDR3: CASSLGGAGGNTIYF
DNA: TGTGCCAGCAGCTTAGGGGGCGCGGGCGGAAACACCATATATTTT

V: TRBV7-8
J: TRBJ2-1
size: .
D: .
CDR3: CASSLGVDNEQFF
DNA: TGTGCCAGCAGCTTAGGGGTTGACAATGAGCAGTTCTTC

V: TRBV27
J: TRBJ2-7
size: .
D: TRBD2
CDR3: CASSLSRGGAYEQYF
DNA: TGTGCCAGCAGTTTATCGCGCGGGGGGGCCTACGAGCAGTACTTC

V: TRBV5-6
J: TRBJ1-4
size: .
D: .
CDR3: CASSLQAVNEKLFF
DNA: TGTGCCAGCAGCTTGCAGGCCGTTAATGAAAAACTGTTTTTT

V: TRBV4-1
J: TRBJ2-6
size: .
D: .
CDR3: CASSQLTGSSGANVLTF
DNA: TGCGCCAGCAGCCAGTTAACAGGGAGCTCTGGGGCCAACGTCCTGACTTTC

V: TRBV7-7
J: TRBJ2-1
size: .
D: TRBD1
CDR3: CASSLDRNNEQFF
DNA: TGTGCTAGCAGCTTGGACAGGAATAATGAGCAGTTCTTC

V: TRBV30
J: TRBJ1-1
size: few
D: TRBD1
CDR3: CAWSRGTDTEAFF
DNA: TGTGCCTGGTCCAGGGGGACCGACACTGAAGCTTTCTTT

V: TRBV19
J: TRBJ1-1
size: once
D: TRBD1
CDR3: CASQGQYTEAFF
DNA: TGTGCCAGTCAGGGACAGTACACTGAAGCTTTCTTT

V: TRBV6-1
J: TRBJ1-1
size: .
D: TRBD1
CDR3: CASSVTGEVSEAFF
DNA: TGTGCCAGCAGTGTGACAGGGGAGGTCTCTGAAGCTTTCTTT

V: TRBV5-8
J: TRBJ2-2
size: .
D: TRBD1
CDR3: CASTLRGHSTGELFF
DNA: TGTGCCAGCACCCTCAGGGGGCATTCGACCGGGGAGCTGTTTTTT

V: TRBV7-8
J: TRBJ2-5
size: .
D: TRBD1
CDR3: CASSSGQAQETQYF
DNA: TGTGCCAGCAGCTCCGGACAGGCCCAAGAGACCCAGTACTTC

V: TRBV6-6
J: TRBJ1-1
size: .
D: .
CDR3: CASSYGDDRSGEAFF
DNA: TGTGCCAGCAGTTACGGGGATGACCGAAGTGGTGAAGCTTTCTTT

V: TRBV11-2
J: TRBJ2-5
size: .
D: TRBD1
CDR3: CASSRDREETQYF
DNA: TGTGCCAGCAGCCGGGACAGGGAAGAGACCCAGTACTTC

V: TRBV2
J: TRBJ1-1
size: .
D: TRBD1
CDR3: CASSEESGGTEAFF
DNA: TGTGCCAGCAGTGAAGAGTCAGGGGGCACTGAAGCTTTCTTT

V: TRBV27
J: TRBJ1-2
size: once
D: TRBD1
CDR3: CASSFEGRGHYGYTF
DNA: TGTGCCAGCAGTTTTGAAGGCAGGGGGCACTATGGCTACACCTTC

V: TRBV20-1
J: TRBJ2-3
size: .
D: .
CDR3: CSARSGDTQYF
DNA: TGCAGTGCTCGTAGCGGAGATACGCAGTATTTT

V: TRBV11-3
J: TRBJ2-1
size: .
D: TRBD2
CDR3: CASSLVGGAGSEQFF
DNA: TGTGCCAGCAGCTTGGTCGGGGGGGCCGGTAGTGAGCAGTTCTTC

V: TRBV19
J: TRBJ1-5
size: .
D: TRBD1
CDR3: CASGFRQGGNQPQHF
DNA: TGTGCCAGCGGGTTCAGACAGGGTGGCAATCAGCCCCAGCATTTT

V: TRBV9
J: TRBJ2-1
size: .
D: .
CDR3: CASSVESFGGNEQFF
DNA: TGTGCCAGCAGCGTAGAAAGCTTCGGAGGCAATGAGCAGTTCTTC

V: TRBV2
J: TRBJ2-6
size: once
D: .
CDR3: CASSDQRGTDHVLTF
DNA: TGTGCCAGCAGTGATCAAAGGGGGACCGATCACGTCCTGACTTTC

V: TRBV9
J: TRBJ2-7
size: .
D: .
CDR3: CASSVLAVTYEQYF
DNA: TGTGCCAGCAGCGTGTTAGCGGTGACCTACGAGCAGTACTTC

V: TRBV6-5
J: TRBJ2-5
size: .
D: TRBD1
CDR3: CASSSTGVETQYF
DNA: TGTGCCAGCAGTTCCACAGGGGTAGAGACCCAGTACTTC

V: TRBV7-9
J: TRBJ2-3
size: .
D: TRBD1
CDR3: CASSLGTGVGDTQYF
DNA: TGTGCCAGCAGCTTAGGGACAGGGGTGGGTGATACGCAGTATTTT

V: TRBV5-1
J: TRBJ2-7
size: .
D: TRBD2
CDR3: CASSLSGGNYEQYF
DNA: TGCGCCAGCAGCTTGAGCGGGGGGAATTACGAGCAGTACTTC

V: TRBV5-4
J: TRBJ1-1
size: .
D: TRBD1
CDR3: CASSSQDRANTEAFF
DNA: TGTGCCAGCAGCTCGCAGGACAGGGCCAACACTGAAGCTTTCTTT

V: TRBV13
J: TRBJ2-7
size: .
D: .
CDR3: CASTLGRTGTYEQYF
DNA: TGTGCCAGCACCCTCGGCCGGACCGGAACCTACGAGCAGTACTTC

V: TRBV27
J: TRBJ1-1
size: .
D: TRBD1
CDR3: CASTPLGQTEAFF
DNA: TGTGCCAGCACCCCCTTGGGACAGACTGAAGCTTTCTTT

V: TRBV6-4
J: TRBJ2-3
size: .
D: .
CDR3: CASSGELADTQYF
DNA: TGTGCCAGCAGTGGTGAGCTAGCGGATACGCAGTATTTT

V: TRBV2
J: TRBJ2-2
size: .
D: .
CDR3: CASRYQARSGELFF
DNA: TGTGCCAGCAGGTACCAGGCCCGGTCGGGGGAGCTGTTTTTT